What follows is one T cell receptor (beta chain) and its context. No cognate antigen has been identified for it. Base-call qualities are not available, and no considerably larger clone is one nucleotide away. The record originates from a study of Ad26.COV2.S vaccination and SARS-CoV-2 variants listed by TCRdb under 2021. About the study as a whole: Vaccine-arm donors were drawn from COV1001, a multicentre, randomized, double-blind, placebo-controlled phase I-IIa trial of Ad26.COV2.S in healthy adults. Ad26.COV2.S was administered intramuscularly at 5 x 10^10 or 1 x 10^11 viral particles, either as a single shot or as two shots given 56 days apart. Throughout the experiments and outcome assessment, investigators stayed blinded to trial group allocation. A total of some 30 samples were included in the TCR-sequenced set, comprising around 19 Ad26.COV2.S vaccine recipients, 5 placebo recipients and 8 SARS-CoV-2 convalescent individuals. Participants in the trial were split at random into five groups of five each, receiving low-dose or high-dose Ad26.COV2.S once or twice, or else placebo on both occasions. TCRbeta repertoire sequencing was used to assess the specificity and breadth of SARS-CoV-2-reactive T cell receptors after Ad26.COV2.S vaccination. What the work shows at the level of the full study, not this receptor alone: After vaccination, substantial breadth of spike-specific CD8+ and CD4+ T cell responses was reported. The study was not powered for comparison of responses between vaccine doses or regimens. According to the authors, total T cell responses may have been underestimated by the TCR breadth and depth analyses. Ad26.COV2.S recipients had higher spike-specific TCR breadth than placebo recipients (P = 0.0014). Non-spike TCR breadth was comparable between vaccine and placebo recipients, consistent with the vaccine containing only spike.

The immunoSEQ Assay was used to sequence TCRbeta CDR3 regions. After extraction, genomic DNA underwent amplification by bias-controlled multiplex PCR, followed by high-throughput sequencing. For the original study's pipeline: To quantify the absolute abundance of each unique TCRbeta CDR3 region, sequences were collapsed and filtered. Usable DNA was measured by amplifying reference genes present in all nucleated cells, and TCRbeta template counts were normalized to that usable DNA to estimate T cell fraction. Repertoire TCRs were annotated as SARS-CoV-2-specific when V gene, CDR3 amino acid sequence and J gene were exactly matched to a known reactive TCR set. The reference SARS-CoV-2 TCR set was derived from MIRA and filtered for enrichment in COVID-19-positive ImmuneCODE repertoires, a step that removed public or cross-reactive TCRs. Drawing on the MIRA antigens, annotated TCRs were analysed further at the level of specific ORF or position within ORF. Breadth was defined as the number of annotated unique rearrangements divided by the total number of unique productive rearrangements, and depth was defined as the summed frequency of the annotated unique rearrangements. Two-sided Wilcoxon rank-sum tests were applied when comparing TCR breadth between groups. Drawn from immuneACCESS, this table holds only the in-frame rearrangements with V and J called that TCRdb kept. Clones are partly lost; checked studies trace under half to an unresolved V gene and leave the rest unexplained. The V and J calls and the clone size are those of that table, but D and trimming were determined from the DNA. The sample data list some 420,000 clones, and 85% to 90% of these were observed just once. The ten most abundant clones make up around 3.6% of the sample.

V drops 5 bases and J drops 1 base, leaving 8 bases in between. From the germline V gene (reference sequence), CDR1 is LNHNV and CDR2 is YYDKDF. Taken from cysteine to phenylalanine, the CDR3 has 14 residues. The sequence is cut down to CDR3 DNA, 42 bases in frame from base 1. The intended sense of this specimen's treatment or condition label: some 20 received Ad26.COV2.S at low or high dose, single or two shots; roughly 5 received placebo; per-sample allocation not given. For vaccine and placebo recipients, repertoires were sequenced using samples collected on day 63 after the first injection. Cohort 1b enrolled about two dozen adults aged 18-55 years at a single site in Boston, USA, between 29 July and 7 August 2020. Ad26.COV2.S was a replication-incompetent adenovirus type 26 vector expressing a prefusion-stabilized SARS-CoV-2 spike protein from the original Wuhan strain.

The sequences come from peripheral blood, collected in a trial of Ad26.COV2.S vaccine versus placebo. This receptor was obtained from a person between 18 and 65 years old who received the Ad26.COV2.S COVID-19 vaccine or a placebo. The rearranged segments are TRBV15 and TRBJ1-4; the D gene assignment is ambiguous. Read as DNA, the sequence is TGTGCCACCAGCCGGATACAAACTAATGAAAAACTGTTTTTT. Its protein is CATSRIQTNEKLFF. The entire variable domain, with the stretches around the CDR3 drawn from the reference TRBV15 and TRBJ1-4 proteins, is DAMVIQNPRYQVTQFGKPVTLSCSQTLNHNVMYWYQQKSSQAPKLLFHYYDKDFNNEADTPDNFQSRRPNTSFCFLDIRSPGLGDTAMYLCATSRIQTNEKLFFGSGTQLSVL.